This is a list of T cell receptor beta chains from one sample in a study of T cells in Graves' hyperthyroidism and ophthalmopathy. TCRdb called the multiplex PCR reads again in MiXCR, with one record for every CDR3 protein. The profile shows about 550,000 distinct CDR3 sequences, roughly 20% of them singletons. The sample taken for sequencing was blood. Receptors originate from a man aged 18 to 29 with Graves' hyperthyroidism. Each CDR3 is given with its conserved first and last residue. The D gene is left open where the match is weak. The size of a clone is reported for some rows only, either as once, few or many, or as a class for expanded clones.

clone size: many; V gene: TRBV6-5; J gene: TRBJ1-2; D gene: .; CDR3 protein: CASSYSPTGQYYGYTF; CDR3 DNA: TGTGCCAGCAGTTACTCCCCGACAGGACAATACTATGGCTACACCTTC
clone size: .; V gene: TRBV28; J gene: TRBJ2-6; D gene: .; CDR3 protein: CASSSPPRANVLTF; CDR3 DNA: TGTGCCAGCAGTTCCCCTCCGAGGGCCAACGTCCTGACTTTC
clone size: many; V gene: TRBV2; J gene: TRBJ2-2; D gene: TRBD1; CDR3 protein: CASRETGINTGELFF; CDR3 DNA: TGTGCCAGCAGAGAGACAGGGATAAACACCGGGGAGCTGTTTTTT
clone size: many; V gene: TRBV20-1; J gene: TRBJ2-5; D gene: TRBD2; CDR3 protein: CSARPSGGAQTQYF; CDR3 DNA: TGCAGTGCTAGACCTAGCGGGGGGGCGCAGACCCAGTACTTC
clone size: many; V gene: TRBV7-7; J gene: TRBJ2-5; D gene: TRBD1; CDR3 protein: CASSLRALTGTVGETQYF; CDR3 DNA: TGTGCCAGCAGCCTCCGAGCCCTGACAGGGACGGTCGGAGAGACCCAGTACTTC
clone size: many; V gene: TRBV12-3/TRBV12-4; J gene: TRBJ2-7; D gene: .; CDR3 protein: CASSLGTPSLPYEQYF; CDR3 DNA: TGTGCCAGCAGTTTGGGGACACCGAGCTTGCCCTACGAGCAGTACTTC
clone size: many; V gene: TRBV9; J gene: TRBJ2-7; D gene: .; CDR3 protein: CASSVGLSPYEQYF; CDR3 DNA: TGTGCCAGCAGCGTAGGTTTGTCCCCCTACGAGCAGTACTTC
clone size: many; V gene: TRBV20-1; J gene: TRBJ2-7; D gene: .; CDR3 protein: CSARPGLTYEQYF; CDR3 DNA: TGCAGTGCTAGACCGGGACTCACTTACGAGCAGTACTTC
clone size: many; V gene: TRBV11-2; J gene: TRBJ2-7; D gene: TRBD2; CDR3 protein: CASSRTGGFMSYEQYF; CDR3 DNA: TGTGCCAGCAGCCGGACGGGGGGATTTATGTCCTACGAGCAGTACTTC
clone size: few; V gene: TRBV12-3/TRBV12-4; J gene: TRBJ1-1; D gene: .; CDR3 protein: CASSSTTLWTVGTEAFF; CDR3 DNA: TGTGCCAGCAGTTCCACCACCCTCTGGACAGTCGGCACTGAAGCTTTCTTT
clone size: many; V gene: TRBV5-1; J gene: TRBJ1-1; D gene: .; CDR3 protein: CASSSGDFMNTEAFF; CDR3 DNA: TGCGCCAGCAGTTCCGGGGACTTCATGAACACTGAAGCTTTCTTT
clone size: few; V gene: TRBV19; J gene: TRBJ2-1; D gene: TRBD2; CDR3 protein: CASSPLAGRYNEQFF; CDR3 DNA: TGTGCCAGTAGTCCACTAGCGGGGCGCTACAATGAGCAGTTCTTC
clone size: many; V gene: TRBV12-3/TRBV12-4; J gene: TRBJ2-5; D gene: .; CDR3 protein: CASRADREEETQYF; CDR3 DNA: TGTGCCAGCAGAGCCGACAGGGAGGAAGAGACCCAGTACTTC
clone size: few; V gene: TRBV28; J gene: TRBJ2-6; D gene: .; CDR3 protein: CASSLSEVSGANVLTF; CDR3 DNA: TGTGCCAGCAGTTTGTCGGAGGTCTCTGGGGCCAACGTCCTGACTTTC
clone size: few; V gene: TRBV5-5; J gene: TRBJ1-1; D gene: .; CDR3 protein: CASSLNSPNTEAFF; CDR3 DNA: TGTGCCAGCAGCTTGAATTCTCCGAACACTGAAGCTTTCTTT
clone size: .; V gene: TRBV20-1; J gene: TRBJ1-1; D gene: .; CDR3 protein: CSAIVGSNTEAFF; CDR3 DNA: TGCAGTGCTATTGTGGGATCGAACACTGAAGCTTTCTTT
clone size: .; V gene: TRBV7-8; J gene: TRBJ2-2; D gene: .; CDR3 protein: CASSLVNSGRANTGELFF; CDR3 DNA: TGTGCCAGCAGCTTAGTGAATAGCGGAAGAGCGAACACCGGGGAGCTGTTTTTT
clone size: .; V gene: TRBV6-1; J gene: TRBJ2-2; D gene: .; CDR3 protein: CASKSGRNTGELFF; CDR3 DNA: TGTGCCAGCAAGTCAGGGAGGAACACCGGGGAGCTGTTTTTT
clone size: .; V gene: TRBV3-1; J gene: TRBJ1-2; D gene: TRBD1; CDR3 protein: CASSPRTGSSGYTF; CDR3 DNA: TGTGCCAGCAGCCCTCGGACAGGGAGCTCTGGCTACACCTTC
clone size: .; V gene: TRBV29-1; J gene: TRBJ1-2; D gene: .; CDR3 protein: CSVARGGPYGYTF; CDR3 DNA: TGCAGCGTTGCACGCGGTGGCCCCTATGGCTACACCTTC
clone size: many; V gene: TRBV20-1; J gene: TRBJ1-1; D gene: .; CDR3 protein: CSARYRADTEAFF; CDR3 DNA: TGCAGTGCTAGATACAGGGCGGACACTGAAGCTTTCTTT
clone size: many; V gene: TRBV6-1; J gene: TRBJ1-1; D gene: .; CDR3 protein: CASSPDTYTEAFF; CDR3 DNA: TGTGCCAGCAGTCCGGACACCTACACTGAAGCTTTCTTT
clone size: .; V gene: TRBV19; J gene: TRBJ2-4; D gene: .; CDR3 protein: CASSTNMGIAKNIKYF; CDR3 DNA: TGTGCCAGTAGTACCAATATGGGGATAGCCAAAAACATTAAGTACTTC
clone size: many; V gene: TRBV11-1; J gene: TRBJ1-3; D gene: TRBD1; CDR3 protein: CASAPNDRAAGNTIYF; CDR3 DNA: TGTGCCAGCGCCCCTAACGACAGGGCTGCTGGAAACACCATATATTTT
clone size: many; V gene: TRBV6-2/TRBV6-3; J gene: TRBJ1-1; D gene: TRBD1; CDR3 protein: CASSPGQGHTEAFF; CDR3 DNA: TGTGCCAGCAGTCCCGGACAGGGGCACACTGAAGCTTTCTTT
clone size: many; V gene: TRBV11-1; J gene: TRBJ2-2; D gene: .; CDR3 protein: CASSLAGWPNTGELFF; CDR3 DNA: TGTGCCAGCAGCTTAGCAGGCTGGCCGAACACCGGGGAGCTGTTTTTT
clone size: few; V gene: TRBV20-1; J gene: TRBJ2-5; D gene: .; CDR3 protein: CSAGGRALGETQYF; CDR3 DNA: TGCAGTGCGGGGGGGCGGGCCCTGGGGGAGACCCAGTACTTC
clone size: .; V gene: TRBV11-2; J gene: TRBJ2-5; D gene: TRBD2; CDR3 protein: CASSSPGLAGYQETQYF; CDR3 DNA: TGTGCCAGCAGCTCCCCGGGACTAGCGGGGTACCAAGAGACCCAGTACTTC
clone size: many; V gene: TRBV12-5; J gene: TRBJ1-1; D gene: .; CDR3 protein: CASGLWGTEAFF; CDR3 DNA: TGTGCTAGTGGTTTGTGGGGCACTGAAGCTTTCTTT
clone size: many; V gene: TRBV20-1; J gene: TRBJ2-7; D gene: .; CDR3 protein: CSATTRGSTYEQYF; CDR3 DNA: TGCAGTGCTACCACTCGGGGGTCAACCTACGAGCAGTACTTC
clone size: many; V gene: TRBV24-1; J gene: TRBJ2-2; D gene: TRBD1; CDR3 protein: CATRRDSATGELFF; CDR3 DNA: TGTGCCACCAGGAGGGACAGCGCGACCGGGGAGCTGTTTTTT
clone size: many; V gene: TRBV2; J gene: TRBJ1-5; D gene: TRBD1; CDR3 protein: CASSDRGHFGNQPQHF; CDR3 DNA: TGTGCCAGCAGTGATAGGGGGCATTTTGGCAATCAGCCCCAGCATTTT
clone size: many; V gene: TRBV12-5; J gene: TRBJ2-5; D gene: TRBD1; CDR3 protein: CASGDTGGMETQYF; CDR3 DNA: TGTGCTAGTGGCGATACAGGGGGCATGGAGACCCAGTACTTC
clone size: many; V gene: TRBV6-1; J gene: TRBJ1-5; D gene: TRBD1; CDR3 protein: CASSEGRTGGNQPQHF; CDR3 DNA: TGTGCCAGCAGTGAAGGTCGGACAGGGGGCAATCAGCCCCAGCATTTT
clone size: many; V gene: TRBV28; J gene: TRBJ2-7; D gene: .; CDR3 protein: CASTPRGKNYEQYF; CDR3 DNA: TGTGCCAGCACCCCCCGGGGCAAAAACTACGAGCAGTACTTC
clone size: few; V gene: TRBV12-3/TRBV12-4; J gene: TRBJ2-2; D gene: .; CDR3 protein: CASSLGALPPGELFF; CDR3 DNA: TGTGCCAGCAGTTTAGGGGCTCTTCCGCCCGGGGAGCTGTTTTTT
clone size: .; V gene: TRBV10-3; J gene: TRBJ1-5; D gene: TRBD1; CDR3 protein: CATSPGTGFNQPQHF; CDR3 DNA: TGTGCCACCAGTCCCGGGACAGGGTTCAATCAGCCCCAGCATTTT
clone size: many; V gene: TRBV27; J gene: TRBJ1-2; D gene: .; CDR3 protein: CASSLSRDGGLSSF; CDR3 DNA: TGTGCCAGCAGTTTATCTCGTGATGGGGGACTTTCGTCCTTC
clone size: many; V gene: TRBV7-3; J gene: TRBJ1-2; D gene: TRBD1; CDR3 protein: CASSQDREQEDYGYTF; CDR3 DNA: TGTGCCAGCAGCCAAGACAGGGAGCAGGAGGACTATGGCTACACCTTC
clone size: few; V gene: TRBV18; J gene: TRBJ1-2; D gene: .; CDR3 protein: CASSPPLEGGYGYTF; CDR3 DNA: TGTGCCAGCTCACCACCTTTGGAAGGCGGGTATGGCTACACCTTC
clone size: .; V gene: TRBV6-1; J gene: TRBJ1-2; D gene: .; CDR3 protein: CASSEARGSSYTF; CDR3 DNA: TGTGCCAGCAGTGAAGCTAGAGGTTCGAGCTACACCTTC
clone size: many; V gene: TRBV28; J gene: TRBJ2-7; D gene: TRBD2; CDR3 protein: CAVRGGSYEQYF; CDR3 DNA: TGTGCCGTCCGGGGGGGCTCCTACGAGCAGTACTTC
clone size: .; V gene: TRBV28; J gene: TRBJ2-7; D gene: TRBD2; CDR3 protein: CASSPWEGSHYEQYF; CDR3 DNA: TGTGCCAGCAGCCCCTGGGAGGGGTCCCACTACGAGCAGTACTTC
clone size: .; V gene: TRBV6-2/TRBV6-3; J gene: TRBJ2-4; D gene: .; CDR3 protein: CASSTPLLAKNIQYF; CDR3 DNA: TGTGCCAGCAGTACTCCTCTCCTAGCCAAAAACATTCAGTACTTC
clone size: many; V gene: TRBV2; J gene: TRBJ2-7; D gene: .; CDR3 protein: CASRGDGIYEQYF; CDR3 DNA: TGTGCCAGCAGGGGAGACGGGATCTACGAGCAGTACTTC
clone size: many; V gene: TRBV19; J gene: TRBJ1-5; D gene: .; CDR3 protein: CASTITGTPQHF; CDR3 DNA: TGTGCCAGTACCATTACCGGGACGCCCCAGCATTTT
clone size: .; V gene: TRBV12-3/TRBV12-4; J gene: TRBJ1-6; D gene: .; CDR3 protein: CASTPAGAPYTSPLHF; CDR3 DNA: TGTGCCAGCACCCCAGCGGGAGCACCATACACATCACCCCTCCACTTT
clone size: many; V gene: TRBV29-1; J gene: TRBJ2-5; D gene: TRBD1; CDR3 protein: CSVVWWDRGQETQYF; CDR3 DNA: TGCAGCGTTGTATGGTGGGACAGGGGGCAAGAGACCCAGTACTTC
clone size: many; V gene: TRBV15; J gene: TRBJ2-7; D gene: .; CDR3 protein: CATSRDVRTYEQYF; CDR3 DNA: TGTGCCACCAGCAGAGATGTCAGGACCTACGAGCAGTACTTC
clone size: few; V gene: TRBV6-1; J gene: TRBJ1-4; D gene: .; CDR3 protein: CASSEVAGLVAEKLFF; CDR3 DNA: TGTGCCAGCAGTGAAGTAGCGGGGTTAGTTGCTGAAAAACTGTTTTTT
clone size: .; V gene: TRBV7-9; J gene: TRBJ2-4; D gene: TRBD1; CDR3 protein: CATRQGEAKNIQYF; CDR3 DNA: TGTGCCACCCGACAGGGGGAGGCCAAAAACATTCAGTACTTC
clone size: many; V gene: TRBV19; J gene: TRBJ1-1; D gene: .; CDR3 protein: CASSMGVATEAFF; CDR3 DNA: TGTGCCAGTAGTATGGGGGTGGCCACTGAAGCTTTCTTT
clone size: .; V gene: TRBV20-1; J gene: TRBJ1-1; D gene: TRBD1; CDR3 protein: CSAEQGYGNTEAFF; CDR3 DNA: TGCAGTGCAGAACAGGGGTACGGGAACACTGAAGCTTTCTTT